The 4 T cell receptor beta chains listed next were all sequenced from one sample in a study of spatial heterogeneity in lung cancer (dated by TCRdb to between 2018 and 2021). Reading the label with the study, this specimen's time point is: sample taken at primary tumor resection. For TCR sequencing, whole RNA was extracted from tumor and nontumor lung tissue, or from cryopreserved PBMC samples, and no cell sorting was done. Library generation was performed with 5' RACE. Sequencer: NextSeq 500. TCRdb redid the processing of the public reads, applying fastp at Q25 and MiXCR, and retained in-frame beta chains. Entries are consolidated by CDR3 protein sequence, retaining the most common genes and DNA. Present in this sample are around 60,000 distinct CDR3 sequences, 8% to 9% of which were seen just once. Approximately 16% of the sample rests with the top ten. Material: PBMCs, obtained at surgery. These receptors all come from a female donor with early-stage non-small cell lung cancer.

With respect to this clonotype: Just one base apart from a much larger clone, this may be a read error. The genes are TRBV12-3 or TRBV12-4 and TRBJ2-1; 10 nucleotides agree with TRBD1. This CDR3 comprises 15 residues. The V gene end was trimmed by 5 bases and the J gene end by 4 bases; junction bases not matched to a gene: 5. CDR3 amino acids: CASSEAGQGYNEQFF. In DNA, the CDR3 is TGTGCCAGCAGTGAAGCGGGACAGGGGTACAATGAGCAGTTCTTC.

This clonotype was seen more than once but under ten times. V usage is TRBV6-1 and J usage is TRBJ2-7; weak D call: TRBD1 (5 bases). The CDR3 contains 14 residues. V was cut by 7 bases and J by 1 base, with 14 bases left in between. The germline V gene encodes CDR1 MNHNS and CDR2 SASEGT. The CDR3 sequence is CASTEQGASYEQYV. The CDR3 nucleotides read TGTGCCAGCACCGAACAAGGGGCATCCTACGAGCAGTACGTC.

This clonotype was seen more than once but under ten times. The chain has TRBV6-6 and TRBJ1-2; the match to TRBD1 covers 8 bases. The CDR3 is 18 residues long. In germline, CDR1 is MNHNY, CDR2 SVGAGI (reference sequence). The J segment lost 4 bases and the V segment lost 2 bases, leaving 15 bases of the junction unmatched. CDR3 amino acids: CASSYEGRGLQTRYGYTF. Here the CDR3 DNA reads TGTGCCAGCAGTTACGAAGGCAGGGGGCTGCAAACCCGCTATGGCTACACCTTC.

This chain uses TRBV12-3 or TRBV12-4 with TRBJ1-1; 7 positions agree with TRBD1. Germline trimming cut 5 bases from V and 11 bases from J; bases unmatched to any gene: 5. The CDR3 length is 11 residues. CDR3: CASSVQGWAFF. CDR3 nucleotide sequence: TGTGCCAGCAGTGTACAGGGGTGGGCTTTCTTT.